This T cell receptor beta chain emerged from a study of blood T cell repertoires in COVID-19. Study background: The origin of the acute and convalescent COVID-19 samples was the United States, Italy and Spain. The cDNA or gDNA used as material had been derived from T cells, B-cell-depleted T cells, or PBMCs.

This clone was observed at least ten times. In the original analysis: Estimated nucleated cell counts came from reference gene primer amplification. Libraries were prepared by immunoSEQ multiplex PCR; TCRdb keeps only in-frame clonotypes and omits some of them. Clonal size and the V and J genes are those of that table, whereas D and trimming came from the DNA. The data contain more than 70,000 clones, under 85% of them singletons. CDR1 LGHDT and CDR2 YNNKEL come from the germline V gene (reference sequence). V lost 0 bases to trimming and J lost 1 base, with 12 bases between them. The CDR3 is 16 amino acids.

V gene TRBV3-1 (or the pseudogene TRBV3-2) combines with J gene TRBJ1-1, with D possibly being TRBD1 (5 bases). The sequence derives from a human donor in a cohort sampled during active COVID-19. Material for sequencing was peripheral blood. As DNA, the CDR3 is TGTGCCAGCAGCCAAGATCGGATGGGGGGGAACACTGAAGCTTTCTTT. Encoded protein: CASSQDRMGGNTEAFF.